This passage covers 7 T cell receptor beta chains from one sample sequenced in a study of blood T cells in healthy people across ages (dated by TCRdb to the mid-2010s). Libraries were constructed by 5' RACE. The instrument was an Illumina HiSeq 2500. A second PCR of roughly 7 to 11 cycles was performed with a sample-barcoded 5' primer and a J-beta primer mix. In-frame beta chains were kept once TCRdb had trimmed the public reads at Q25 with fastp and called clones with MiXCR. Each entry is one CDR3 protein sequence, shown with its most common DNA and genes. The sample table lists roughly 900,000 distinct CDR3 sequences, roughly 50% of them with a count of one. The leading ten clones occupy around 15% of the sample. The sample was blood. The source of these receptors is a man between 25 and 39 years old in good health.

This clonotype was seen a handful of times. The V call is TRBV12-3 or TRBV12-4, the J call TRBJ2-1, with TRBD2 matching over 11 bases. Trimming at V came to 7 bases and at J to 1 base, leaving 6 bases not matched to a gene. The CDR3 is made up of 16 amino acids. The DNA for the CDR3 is TGTGCCAGCATCCCTAGCGGGGGGAGATCCTACAATGAGCAGTTCTTC. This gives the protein CASIPSGGRSYNEQFF.

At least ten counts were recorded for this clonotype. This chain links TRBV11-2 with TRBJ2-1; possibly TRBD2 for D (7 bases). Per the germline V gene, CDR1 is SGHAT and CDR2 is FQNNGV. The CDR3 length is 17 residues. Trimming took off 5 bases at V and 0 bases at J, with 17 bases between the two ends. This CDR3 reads CASSSSGGGSSYNEQFF. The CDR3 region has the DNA TGTGCCAGCAGCAGTTCCGGGGGCGGGAGCTCCTACAATGAGCAGTTCTTC.

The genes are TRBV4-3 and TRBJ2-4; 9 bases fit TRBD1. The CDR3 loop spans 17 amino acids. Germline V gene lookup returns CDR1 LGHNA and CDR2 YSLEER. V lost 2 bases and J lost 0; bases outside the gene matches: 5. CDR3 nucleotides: TGCGCCAGCAGCCAACGGACAGGGGACCTAGCCAAAAACATTCAGTACTTC. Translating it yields CASSQRTGDLAKNIQYF.

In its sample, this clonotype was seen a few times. CDR3: CASSYGTVYGYTF. The CDR3 bases are TGTGCCAGCAGTTACGGGACAGTTTATGGCTACACCTTC. The chain joins TRBV6-2 or TRBV6-3 to TRBJ1-2; 7 nucleotides agree with TRBD1. Trimming cost V 2 bases and J 5 bases; bases outside gene matches: 2. Germline values: CDR1 MNHEY, CDR2 SVGEGT. The length of the CDR3 is 13 residues.

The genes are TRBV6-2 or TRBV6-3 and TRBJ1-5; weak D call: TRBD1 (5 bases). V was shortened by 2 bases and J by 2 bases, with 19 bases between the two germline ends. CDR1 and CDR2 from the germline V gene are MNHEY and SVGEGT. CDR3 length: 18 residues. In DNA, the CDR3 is TGTGCCAGCAGTTACCCCACAGGTCGGCTTTATGGCAATCAGCCCCAGCATTTT. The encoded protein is CASSYPTGRLYGNQPQHF.

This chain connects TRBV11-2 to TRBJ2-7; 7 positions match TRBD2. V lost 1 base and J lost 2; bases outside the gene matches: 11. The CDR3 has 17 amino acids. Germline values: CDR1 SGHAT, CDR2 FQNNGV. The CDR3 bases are TGTGCCAGCAGCTTAGCTTTTATGGGGGAGGGAACCTACGAGCAGTACTTC. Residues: CASSLAFMGEGTYEQYF.

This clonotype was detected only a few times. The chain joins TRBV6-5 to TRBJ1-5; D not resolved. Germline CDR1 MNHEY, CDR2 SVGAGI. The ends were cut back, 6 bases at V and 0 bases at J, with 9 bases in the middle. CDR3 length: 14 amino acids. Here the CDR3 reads CASRGQSSNQPQHF. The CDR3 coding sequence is TGTGCCAGCAGGGGTCAGAGTAGCAATCAGCCCCAGCATTTT.